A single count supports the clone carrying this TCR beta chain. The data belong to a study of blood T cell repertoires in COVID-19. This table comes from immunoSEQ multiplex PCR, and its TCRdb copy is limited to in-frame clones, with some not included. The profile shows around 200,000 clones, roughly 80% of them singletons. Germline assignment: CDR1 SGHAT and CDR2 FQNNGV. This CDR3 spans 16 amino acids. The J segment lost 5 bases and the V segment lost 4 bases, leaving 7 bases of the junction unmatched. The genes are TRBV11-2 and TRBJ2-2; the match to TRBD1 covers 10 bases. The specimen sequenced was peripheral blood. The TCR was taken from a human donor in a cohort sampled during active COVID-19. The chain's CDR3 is CASSSTRDRGTGELFF. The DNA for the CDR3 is TGTGCCAGCAGCTCAACCCGGGACAGGGGTACCGGGGAGCTGTTTTTT.